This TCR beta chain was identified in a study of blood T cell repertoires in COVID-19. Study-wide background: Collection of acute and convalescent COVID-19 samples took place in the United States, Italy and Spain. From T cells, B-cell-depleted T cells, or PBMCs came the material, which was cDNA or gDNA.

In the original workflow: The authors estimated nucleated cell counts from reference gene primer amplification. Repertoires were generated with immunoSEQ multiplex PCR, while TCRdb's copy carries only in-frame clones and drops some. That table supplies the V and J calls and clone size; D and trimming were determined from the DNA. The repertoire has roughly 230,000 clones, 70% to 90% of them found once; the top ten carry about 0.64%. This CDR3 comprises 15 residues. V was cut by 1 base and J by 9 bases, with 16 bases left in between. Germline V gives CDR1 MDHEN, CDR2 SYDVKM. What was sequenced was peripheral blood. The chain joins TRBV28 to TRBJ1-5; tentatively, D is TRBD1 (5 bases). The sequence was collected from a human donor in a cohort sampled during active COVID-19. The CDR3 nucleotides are TGTGCCAGCAGTTTATCCCCCCGGCAGGGTAGGCCCCAGCATTTT. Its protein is CASSLSPRQGRPQHF.